One and the same sample provided the 25 T cell receptor beta chains below, sequenced in a study of T-cell memory formation after mild COVID-19 (dated by TCRdb to about 2021). Library preparation was by 5' RACE. Instrument on record: Illumina NovaSeq 6000. In-frame beta chains were kept once TCRdb had trimmed the public reads at Q25 with fastp and called clones with MiXCR. Each entry is one CDR3 protein sequence, shown with its most common DNA and genes. The sample table holds fewer than 600,000 distinct CDR3 sequences, of which about 20% were seen once. Around 8.4% of the sample rests with the top ten. The material sequenced was PBMCs or a T cell subset sorted from them (not recorded which). These receptors were taken from an adult woman who had mild COVID-19 (a few samples of this study predate the infection). The sample titles of this study are shuffled in the database, so cell type and time point are left out; the donor was told from shared clones.

The chain employs TRBV19 and TRBJ1-5; perhaps TRBD1 as D (5 bases). V lost 7 bases and J 5 bases, leaving 24 bases between the germline ends. CDR1 and CDR2 from the germline V gene are LNHDA and SQIVND (reference sequence). This CDR3 contains 17 residues. The CDR3 coding sequence is TGTGCCAGTAAGGGCCGGGACTTATTTGGCAGAGATCAGCCCCAGCATTTT. Its translation: CASKGRDLFGRDQPQHF.

The V call is TRBV5-1, the J call TRBJ2-3, with TRBD2 identical over 15 bases. The V segment lost 0 bases and the J segment 0 bases; nucleotides outside the gene matches: 5. The CDR3 spans 19 residues. CDR1 is SGHRS, CDR2 YFSETQ, per germline. The CDR3 reads CASSLEGLAGGLSTDTQYF. In DNA form, the CDR3 reads TGCGCCAGCAGCTTGGAGGGACTAGCGGGAGGCCTTAGCACAGATACGCAGTATTTT.

Comment on this clonotype: The junction differs from germline at one of its ends, possibly a read error. This chain uses TRBV5-1 with TRBJ1-4; D remains unclear. CDR1 is SGHRS and CDR2 is YFSETQ in the germline V gene. The CDR3 has 15 residues. CDR3 nucleotides: TGCGCCAGCAGATTGGGGAGGGCCTCGAATGAAAAACTGTTTTTT. This encodes CASRLGRASNEKLFF.

This sequence joins TRBV29-1 and TRBJ2-2; D perhaps matches TRBD2 (6 bases). Germline CDR1 is SQVTM and CDR2 is ANQGSEA. Trimming pared 7 bases from V and 2 bases from J, leaving 14 bases between. This CDR3 has 14 residues. CDR3 sequence reads: CSAEGRGNTGELFF. As DNA, the CDR3 is TGCAGCGCCGAAGGGCGGGGTAACACCGGGGAGCTGTTTTTT.

Ten or more counts support this clonotype. V gene TRBV18 combines with J gene TRBJ2-3; a possible D gene is TRBD2 (6 bases). CDR3 length: 15 residues. Deletions cut 3 bases from V and 0 bases from J, with 10 bases between. The germline V gene encodes CDR1 KGHSH and CDR2 LQKENI. Here the CDR3 reads CASSPGGASTDTQYF. CDR3 in DNA: TGTGCCAGCTCACCGGGGGGAGCTAGCACAGATACGCAGTATTTT.

The CDR3 protein is CASSSDRSGYEQYF. The CDR3, as DNA: TGTGCCAGCAGCTCTGACAGAAGTGGGTACGAGCAGTACTTC. The chain employs TRBV7-8 and TRBJ2-7; tentative D call: TRBD1 (5 bases). CDR3 size: 14 residues. CDR1 is SGHVS and CDR2 is FQNEAQ in the germline V gene. Trimming shortened V by 4 bases and J by 4 bases, and 14 bases separated the two germline ends.

The CDR3 coding sequence is TGTGCCAGCAGCCAAGACACCCCGGGCGAGGCTTTCTTT. Its translation: CASSQDTPGEAFF. The V call is TRBV3-1, the J call TRBJ1-1; D remains ambiguous. CDR1 and CDR2 from the germline V gene are LGHDT and YNNKEL (reference sequence). V gave up 0 bases and J gave up 11 bases, with 13 bases separating them. CDR3 size: 13 residues.

The chain uses TRBV3-1 and TRBJ2-7, with 9 bases identical to TRBD2. The CDR3 spans 12 residues. The junction had 3 bases not matched to a gene; V was cut back by 8 bases and J by 4 bases. The germline CDR1 and CDR2 sequences are LGHDT and YNNKEL (reference sequence). The CDR3 region is CASAGGSYEQYF. DNA of the CDR3: TGTGCCAGCGCGGGGGGGTCGTACGAGCAGTACTTC.

In its sample, this clonotype was seen a few times. The chain has TRBV3-1 and TRBJ1-2, with D possibly TRBD1 on 5 matching bases. The ends were cut back, 5 bases at V and 4 bases at J, with 17 bases in the middle. Germline CDR1 LGHDT, CDR2 YNNKEL (reference sequence). The CDR3 contains 15 residues. CDR3 amino acids: CASSETGGQSYGYTF. Here the CDR3 DNA reads TGTGCCAGCAGCGAAACAGGAGGGCAAAGCTATGGCTACACCTTC.

The chain is built from TRBV6-5 and TRBJ1-2; D gene ambiguous. Deletions cut 5 bases from V and 1 base from J, with 8 bases between. The CDR3 extends over 13 amino acids. Germline loops: CDR1 MNHEY, CDR2 SVGAGI. The CDR3 DNA reads TGTGCCAGCAGTCGCGGGGATAACTATGGCTACACCTTC. Translation gives CASSRGDNYGYTF.

The chain joins TRBV20-1 to TRBJ2-7, with D perhaps assigned TRBD1 or TRBD2 (6 bases each). The CDR3 contains 13 residues. Germline-derived CDR1 and CDR2 are DFQATT and SNEGSKA (reference sequence). V lost 2 bases and J 6 bases, leaving 14 bases between the germline ends. In nucleotides, the CDR3 is TGCAGTGCTAGACGGAGGTCGGGGGCCGAGCAGTACTTC. Translation: CSARRRSGAEQYF.

This clonotype was counted between two and nine times. The rearrangement uses TRBV7-6 and TRBJ2-3; D tentatively reads TRBD1 or TRBD2 (5 bases each). CDR1 is SGHVS and CDR2 is FNYEAQ in the germline V gene. CDR3 length: 16 amino acids. V shed 4 bases and J shed 3 bases, with 17 bases lying between them. The CDR3 protein is CASSYDPERGTDTQYF. The CDR3 region has the DNA TGTGCCAGCAGCTACGACCCCGAGAGGGGTACAGATACGCAGTATTTT.

There are a few counts of this clonotype. The rearrangement joins TRBV12-3 or TRBV12-4 to TRBJ1-5; 7 positions agree with TRBD1. Trimming at V came to 5 bases and at J to 1 base, leaving 8 bases not matched to a gene. The CDR3 is 16 amino acids. CDR3 region: CASSPEGAVSNQPQHF. The CDR3, as DNA: TGTGCCAGCAGTCCGGAGGGGGCCGTAAGCAATCAGCCCCAGCATTTT.

This clonotype was found a few times. The gene calls are TRBV7-9 and TRBJ1-2; possibly TRBD1 for D (5 bases). Trimming cost V 4 bases and J 9 bases, with 15 bases left between them. The CDR3 contains 13 residues. Germline V gene data show CDR1 as SEHNR and CDR2 as FQNEAQ (reference sequence). The CDR3 region has the DNA TGTGCCAGCAGCTGGCTGGGGGGAGAGAGCTACACCTTC. Protein sequence: CASSWLGGESYTF.

This sequence joins TRBV5-1 and TRBJ2-5; TRBD2 aligns across 12 bases. The V gene end was trimmed by 4 bases and the J gene end by 4 bases; junction bases not matched to a gene: 8. CDR3 length: 16 amino acids. Germline CDR1 SGHRS, CDR2 YFSETQ. The CDR3 DNA reads TGCGCCAGCAGCGAGGGACTAGCGGGCCAGTTAGAGACCCAGTACTTC. Its translation: CASSEGLAGQLETQYF.

V usage is TRBV7-3 and J usage is TRBJ2-2; 12 bases are shared with TRBD2. Germline CDR1 and CDR2: SGHTA and FQGTGA. The ends lost 4 bases at V and 4 bases at J; junction bases unmatched: 4. The CDR3 loop spans 16 amino acids. CDR3 in DNA: TGTGCCAGCAGCTCGCGGACTAGCGGGGTCACCGGGGAGCTGTTTTTT. Encoded protein: CASSSRTSGVTGELFF. The full variable domain, rest sourced from reference TRBV7-3 and TRBJ2-2, is GAGVSQTPSNKVTEKGKYVELRCDPISGHTALYWYRQSLGQGPEFLIYFQGTGAADDSGLPNDRFFAVRPEGSVSTLKIQRTERGDSAVYLCASSSRTSGVTGELFFGEGSRLTVL.

The chain employs TRBV12-3 or TRBV12-4 and TRBJ1-1; 11 bases are a match to TRBD1. This CDR3 region has 17 residues. J was trimmed by 3 bases and V by 5 bases; bases with no gene match: 11. For the CDR3, the DNA is TGTGCCAGCAGTGGAATCGGACAGGGGGCGATAGACACTGAAGCTTTCTTT. Encoded protein: CASSGIGQGAIDTEAFF.

The chain has TRBV29-1 and TRBJ2-5; D possibly matches TRBD1 or TRBD2 (5 bases each). Germline CDR1 SQVTM, CDR2 ANQGSEA. The CDR3 consists of 11 residues. The V and J ends lost 7 bases and 3 bases respectively, with 9 bases between them. CDR3 loop: CSAGAKETQYF. The CDR3 region has the DNA TGCAGCGCCGGGGCAAAAGAGACCCAGTACTTC.

The table lists this clonotype with a few counts. The gene calls are TRBV7-2 and TRBJ1-4; D not certain. Germline CDR1 is SGHTA and CDR2 is FQGNSA. Trimming cost V 2 bases and J 8 bases, with 9 bases left between them. The CDR3 consists of 13 residues. The CDR3 here is CASSLWVREKLFF. The CDR3 DNA is TGTGCCAGCAGCTTATGGGTTAGGGAAAAACTGTTTTTT.

The chain combines TRBV18 with TRBJ2-5; D possibly corresponds to TRBD2 (6 bases). The germline gives CDR1 KGHSH, CDR2 LQKENI. V shed 3 bases and J shed 4 bases, with 15 bases lying between them. This CDR3 has 15 amino acids. The CDR3 here is CASSPLGLTAETQYF. As DNA, the CDR3 is TGTGCCAGCTCACCTCTAGGACTAACCGCAGAGACCCAGTACTTC.

The rearrangement joins TRBV29-1 to TRBJ2-5; D might be TRBD1 (6 bases). The CDR3 extends over 12 amino acids. Per germline, CDR1 SQVTM and CDR2 ANQGSEA. V lost 3 bases, J lost 5 bases, and 10 bases lay in between. Here the CDR3 reads CSVDRDTETQYF. In DNA form, the CDR3 reads TGCAGCGTTGACCGGGACACTGAGACCCAGTACTTC.

This clonotype was detected ten times or more. The rearrangement uses TRBV7-9 and TRBJ2-1; D is unclear. The germline gives CDR1 SEHNR, CDR2 FQNEAQ (reference sequence). The CDR3 length is 12 residues. With 6 bases removed from V and 9 bases from J, the gap between germline ends came to 12 bases. The CDR3 DNA is TGTGCCAGCAGTCAAAACTTGCCTGAGCAGTTCTTC. It translates to CASSQNLPEQFF. The full variable domain, rest sourced from reference TRBV7-9 and TRBJ2-1, is DTGVSQNPRHKITKRGQNVTFRCDPISEHNRLYWYRQTLGQGPEFLTYFQNEAQLEKSRLLSDRFSAERPKGSFSTLEIQRTEQGDSAMYLCASSQNLPEQFFGPGTRLTVL.

This clonotype was picked up a small number of times. One junction end does not reproduce the germline sequence, and a read error may be involved. This chain links TRBV27 with TRBJ2-5; a possible D gene is TRBD1 (5 bases). The CDR3 is made up of 14 amino acids. Germline assignment: CDR1 MNHEY and CDR2 SMNVEV (reference sequence). CDR3 loop: CASSLNQGQGTQYF. The CDR3, as DNA: TGTGCCAGCAGTTTGAATCAGGGCCAAGGGACCCAGTACTTC.

This clonotype was seen repeatedly, ten times or more. J is TRBJ2-1 and V is TRBV7-9; weak D call: TRBD2 (5 bases). The CDR3 is 14 amino acids. Germline CDR1 SEHNR, CDR2 FQNEAQ (reference sequence). Between the trimmed V and J ends, which lost 3 bases and 9 bases, there was a span of 15 bases. The CDR3 DNA follows: TGTGCCAGCAGCTTTTCGGCGGGCCTCAGTGAGCAGTTCTTC. Encoded protein: CASSFSAGLSEQFF.

This rearrangement joins TRBV11-2 to TRBJ2-1; 12 bases map to TRBD2. V shed 3 bases and J 9 bases; nucleotides not matched to a gene: 15. The CDR3 length is 18 residues. The germline V gene has CDR1 SGHAT and CDR2 FQNNGV. This CDR3 reads CASSFRLAGGLGRGEQFF. CDR3 nucleotides: TGTGCCAGCAGCTTCCGCCTAGCGGGGGGGCTAGGTAGGGGTGAGCAGTTCTTC. The full variable domain, in which reference TRBV11-2 and TRBJ2-1 provide the parts outside the CDR3, is EAGVAQSPRYKIIEKRQSVAFWCNPISGHATLYWYQQILGQGPKLLIQFQNNGVVDDSQLPKDRFSAERLKGVDSTLKIQPAKLEDSAVYLCASSFRLAGGLGRGEQFFGPGTRLTVL.